This T cell receptor beta chain appears in the sequencing data of a study of T cells in Graves' hyperthyroidism and ophthalmopathy. CDR3 length: 14 amino acids. V lost 4 bases, J lost 8 bases, and 4 bases stayed unmatched. Per the germline V gene, CDR1 is LGHDT and CDR2 is YNNKEL (reference sequence). This clonotype was detected ten times or more. Diagnostic assessment was based on clinical symptoms, serum thyroxine and TRAb, thyroid ultrasound and orbital computed tomography. RNA transcripts provided the source from which TCR beta CDR3 regions were amplified. RT-PCR in the first round (using the HTBI primer set) targeted the TCR CDR3. TCRdb processed the multiplex PCR reads anew with MiXCR; each CDR3 protein has one entry. The data show around 300,000 distinct CDR3 sequences, with approximately 21% seen just once and around 60% held by the top ten.

The rearrangement links TRBV3-1 to TRBJ2-1; 11 bases are a match to TRBD2. This receptor was identified in a man between 25 and 39 years old with Graves' ophthalmopathy. The material sequenced was blood. CDR3 bases: TGTGCCAGCAGCCCGGGACTAGCGGCGGATGAGCAGTTCTTC. This codes for CASSPGLAADEQFF.